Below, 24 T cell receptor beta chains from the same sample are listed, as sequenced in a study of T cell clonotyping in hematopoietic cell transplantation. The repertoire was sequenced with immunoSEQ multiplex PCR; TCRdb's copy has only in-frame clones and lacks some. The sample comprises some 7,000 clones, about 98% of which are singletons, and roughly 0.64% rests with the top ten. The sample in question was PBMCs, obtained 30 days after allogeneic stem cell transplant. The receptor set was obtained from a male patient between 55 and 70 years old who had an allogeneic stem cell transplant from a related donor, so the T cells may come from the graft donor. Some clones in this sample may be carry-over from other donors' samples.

The CDR3, as DNA: TGTGCCAGCAGCTACAGGGTCCTCGGCTACACCTTC. Translation gives CASSYRVLGYTF. The genes are TRBV7-9 and TRBJ1-2, with TRBD1 as a possible D gene (6 bases). CDR1 is SEHNR and CDR2 is FQNEAQ in the germline V gene (reference sequence). The CDR3 is made up of 12 amino acids. The V end lost 4 bases, the J end lost 8 bases, and 11 bases lay between the germline ends.

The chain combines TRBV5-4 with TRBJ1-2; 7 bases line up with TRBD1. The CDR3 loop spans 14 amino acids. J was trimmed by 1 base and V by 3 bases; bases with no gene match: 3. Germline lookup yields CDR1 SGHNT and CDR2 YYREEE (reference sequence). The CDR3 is CASSWDRSNYGYTF. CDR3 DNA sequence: TGTGCCAGCAGCTGGGACAGAAGTAACTATGGCTACACCTTC. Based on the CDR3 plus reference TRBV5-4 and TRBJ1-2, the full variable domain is ETGVTQSPTHLIKTRGQQVTLRCSSQSGHNTVSWYQQALGQGPQFIFQYYREEENGRGNFPPRFSGLQFPNYSSELNVNALELDDSALYLCASSWDRSNYGYTFGSGTRLTVV.

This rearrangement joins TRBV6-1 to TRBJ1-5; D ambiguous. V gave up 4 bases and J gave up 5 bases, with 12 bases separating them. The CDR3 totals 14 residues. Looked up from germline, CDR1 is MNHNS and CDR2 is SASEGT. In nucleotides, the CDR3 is TGTGCCAGCAGTGCGAACAGAGGGTATCAGCCCCAGCATTTT. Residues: CASSANRGYQPQHF.

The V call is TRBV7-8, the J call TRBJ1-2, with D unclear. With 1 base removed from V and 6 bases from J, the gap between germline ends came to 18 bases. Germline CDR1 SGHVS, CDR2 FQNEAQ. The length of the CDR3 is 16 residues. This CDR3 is CASSLEAYPRRDGYTF. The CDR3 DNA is TGTGCCAGCAGCTTAGAAGCGTACCCTCGAAGGGATGGCTACACCTTC.

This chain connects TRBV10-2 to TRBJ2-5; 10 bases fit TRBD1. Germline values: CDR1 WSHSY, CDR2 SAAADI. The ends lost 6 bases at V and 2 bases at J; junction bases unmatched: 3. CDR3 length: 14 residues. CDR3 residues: CASRRGQGQETQYF. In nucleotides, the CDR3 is TGCGCCAGCAGACGGGGACAGGGGCAAGAGACCCAGTACTTC.

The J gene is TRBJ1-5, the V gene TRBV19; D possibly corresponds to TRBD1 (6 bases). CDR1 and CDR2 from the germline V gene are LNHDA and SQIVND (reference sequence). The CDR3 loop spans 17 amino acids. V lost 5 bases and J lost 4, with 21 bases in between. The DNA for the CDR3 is TGTGCCAGTAGTCCCCCCCCCAGCAGGGGAGGTAATCAGCCCCAGCATTTT. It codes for CASSPPPSRGGNQPQHF.

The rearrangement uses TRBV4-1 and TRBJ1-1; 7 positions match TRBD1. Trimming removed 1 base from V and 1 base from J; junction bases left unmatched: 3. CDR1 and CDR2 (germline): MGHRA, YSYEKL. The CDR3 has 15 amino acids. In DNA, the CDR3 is TGCGCCAGCAGCCAAGGATACAGGGGGAACACTGAAGCTTTCTTT. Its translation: CASSQGYRGNTEAFF.

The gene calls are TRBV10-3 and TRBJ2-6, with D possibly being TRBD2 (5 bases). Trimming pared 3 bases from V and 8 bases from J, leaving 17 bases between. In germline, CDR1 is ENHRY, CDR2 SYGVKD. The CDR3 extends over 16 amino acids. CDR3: CAISDMFPGKTNVLTF. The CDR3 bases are TGTGCCATCAGTGACATGTTTCCGGGGAAGACCAACGTCCTGACTTTC.

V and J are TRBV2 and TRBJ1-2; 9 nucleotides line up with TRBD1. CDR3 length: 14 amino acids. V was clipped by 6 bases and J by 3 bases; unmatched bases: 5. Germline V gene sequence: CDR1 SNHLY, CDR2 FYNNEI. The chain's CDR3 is CASSRDRVDYGYTF. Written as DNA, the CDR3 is TGTGCCAGCAGCCGGGACAGGGTAGACTATGGCTACACCTTC.

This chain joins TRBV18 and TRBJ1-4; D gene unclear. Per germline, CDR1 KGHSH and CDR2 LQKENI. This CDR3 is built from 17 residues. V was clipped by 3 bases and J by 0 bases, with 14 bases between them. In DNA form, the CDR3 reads TGTGCCAGCTCACCTCAAGGTTGGGAAGCAACTAATGAAAAACTGTTTTTT. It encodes CASSPQGWEATNEKLFF.

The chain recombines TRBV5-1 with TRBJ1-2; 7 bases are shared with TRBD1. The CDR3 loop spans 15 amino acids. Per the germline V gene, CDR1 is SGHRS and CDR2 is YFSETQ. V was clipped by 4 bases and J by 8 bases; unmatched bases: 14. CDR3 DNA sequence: TGCGCCAGCAGCCCGATACAGGGGCTAGTAAGCGGCTACACCTTC. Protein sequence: CASSPIQGLVSGYTF.

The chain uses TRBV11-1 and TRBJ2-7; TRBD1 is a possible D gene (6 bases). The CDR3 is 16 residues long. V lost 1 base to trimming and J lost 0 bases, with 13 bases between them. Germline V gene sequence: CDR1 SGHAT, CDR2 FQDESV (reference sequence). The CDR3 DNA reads TGTGCCAGCAGCTTAGAAGGGCCGGACAGCTCCTACGAGCAGTACTTC. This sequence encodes CASSLEGPDSSYEQYF.

The CDR3 loop reads CASSPGTYNEQFF. The CDR3 DNA follows: TGTGCCAGCAGCCCGGGGACCTACAATGAGCAGTTCTTC. This sequence joins TRBV13 and TRBJ2-1, with D possibly TRBD2 on 5 matching bases. The CDR3 is made up of 13 amino acids. Germline V gives CDR1 PRHDT, CDR2 FYEKMQ (reference sequence). V lost 5 bases and J lost 2, with 7 bases in between.

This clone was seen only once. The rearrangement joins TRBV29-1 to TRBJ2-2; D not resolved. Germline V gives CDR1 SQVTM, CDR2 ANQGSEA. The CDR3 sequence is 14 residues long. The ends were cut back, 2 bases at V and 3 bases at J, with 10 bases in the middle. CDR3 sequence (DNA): TGCAGCGTTGAACTCCGGGCCTACACCGGGGAGCTGTTTTTT. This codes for CSVELRAYTGELFF.

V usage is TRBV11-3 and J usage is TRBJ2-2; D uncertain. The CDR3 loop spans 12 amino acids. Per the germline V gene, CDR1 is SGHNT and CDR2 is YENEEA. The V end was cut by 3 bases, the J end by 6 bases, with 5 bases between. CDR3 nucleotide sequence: TGTGCCAGCAGCTTGGGGTCCGGGGAGCTGTTTTTT. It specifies CASSLGSGELFF.

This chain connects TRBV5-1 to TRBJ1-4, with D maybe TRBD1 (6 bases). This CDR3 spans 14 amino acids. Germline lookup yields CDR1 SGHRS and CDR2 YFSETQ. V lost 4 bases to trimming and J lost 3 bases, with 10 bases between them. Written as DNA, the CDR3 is TGCGCCAGCAGCACCACAGGGTCTAATGAAAAACTGTTTTTT. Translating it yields CASSTTGSNEKLFF.

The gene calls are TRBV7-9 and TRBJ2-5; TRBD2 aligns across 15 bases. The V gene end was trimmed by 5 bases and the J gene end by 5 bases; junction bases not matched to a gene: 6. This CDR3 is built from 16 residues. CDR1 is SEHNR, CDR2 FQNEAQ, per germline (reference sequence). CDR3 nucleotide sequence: TGTGCCAGCAGCACCGGGACTAGCGGGGGGTTGGAGACCCAGTACTTC. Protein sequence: CASSTGTSGGLETQYF.

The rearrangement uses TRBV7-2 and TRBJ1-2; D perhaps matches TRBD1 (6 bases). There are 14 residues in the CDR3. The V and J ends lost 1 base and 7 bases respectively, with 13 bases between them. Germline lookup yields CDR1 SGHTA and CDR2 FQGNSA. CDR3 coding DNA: TGTGCCAGCAGCTTAGACTCAGGGGTGGGTGGCTACACCTTC. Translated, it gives CASSLDSGVGGYTF.

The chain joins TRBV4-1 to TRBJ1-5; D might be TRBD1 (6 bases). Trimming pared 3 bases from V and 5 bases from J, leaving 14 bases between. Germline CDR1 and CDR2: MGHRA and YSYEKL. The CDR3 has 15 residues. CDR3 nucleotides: TGCGCCAGCAGCCAGATCGACAAGGGGGATCAGCCCCAGCATTTT. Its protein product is CASSQIDKGDQPQHF.

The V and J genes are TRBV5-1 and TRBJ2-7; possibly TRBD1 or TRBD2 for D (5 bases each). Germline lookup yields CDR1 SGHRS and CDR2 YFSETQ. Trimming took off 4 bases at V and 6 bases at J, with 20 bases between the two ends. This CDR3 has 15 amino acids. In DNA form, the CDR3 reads TGCGCCAGCAGCCAAACACCCGGGACCCCACCCGAGCAGTACTTC. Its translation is CASSQTPGTPPEQYF.

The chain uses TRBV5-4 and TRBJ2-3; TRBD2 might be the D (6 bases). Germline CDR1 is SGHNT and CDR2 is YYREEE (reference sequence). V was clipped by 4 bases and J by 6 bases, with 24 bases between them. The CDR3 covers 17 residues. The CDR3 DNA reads TGTGCCAGCAGCCCCACTAAAGCGGGCCCCTCGGGGGATACGCAGTATTTT. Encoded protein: CASSPTKAGPSGDTQYF. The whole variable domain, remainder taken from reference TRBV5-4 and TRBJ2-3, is ETGVTQSPTHLIKTRGQQVTLRCSSQSGHNTVSWYQQALGQGPQFIFQYYREEENGRGNFPPRFSGLQFPNYSSELNVNALELDDSALYLCASSPTKAGPSGDTQYFGPGTRLTVL.

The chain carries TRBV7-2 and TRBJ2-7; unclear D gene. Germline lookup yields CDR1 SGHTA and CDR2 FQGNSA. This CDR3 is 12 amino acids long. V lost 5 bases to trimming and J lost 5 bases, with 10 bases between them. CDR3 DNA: TGTGCCAGCAGCCGAACCCGGGACGAGCAGTACTTC. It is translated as CASSRTRDEQYF. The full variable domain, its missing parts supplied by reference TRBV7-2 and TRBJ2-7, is GAGVSQSPSNKVTEKGKDVELRCDPISGHTALYWYRQSLGQGLEFLIYFQGNSAPDKSGLPSDRFSAERTGGSVSTLTIQRTQQEDSAVYLCASSRTRDEQYFGPGTRLTVT.

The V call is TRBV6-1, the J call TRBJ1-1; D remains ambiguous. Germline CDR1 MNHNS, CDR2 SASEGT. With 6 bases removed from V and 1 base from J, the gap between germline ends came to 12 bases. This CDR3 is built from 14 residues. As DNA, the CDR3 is TGTGCCAGCAGCTTGGCAAACTCGAACACTGAAGCTTTCTTT. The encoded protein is CASSLANSNTEAFF.

The CDR3 is CASSQAGGRSYNSPLHF. The CDR3 region has the DNA TGCGCCAGCAGCCAGGCAGGGGGTAGGTCCTATAATTCACCCCTCCACTTT. The chain couples TRBV4-1 to TRBJ1-6, with TRBD1 identical over 7 bases. This CDR3 spans 17 amino acids. Per the germline V gene, CDR1 is MGHRA and CDR2 is YSYEKL. V dropped 3 bases and J dropped 1; count of bases not matched to a gene: 6.